This T cell receptor beta chain stems from a study of cytomegalovirus exposure and HLA in healthy donors. V lost 1 base and J lost 7; bases outside the gene matches: 12. Germline CDR1 LGHNA, CDR2 YSLEER. The CDR3 has 17 residues. This clone was seen once. The antigen is undetermined. Each of the donors was a healthy bone marrow donor. It was with 60 Vbeta and 13 Jbeta primers that the PCR ran. Assay: immunoSEQ multiplex PCR; the TCRdb copy retains only in-frame clones and omits some. The data contain around 180,000 clones, about 85% of them singletons. Findings and caveats of the study: The authors reported that TCR beta sequences could predict HLA-A and HLA-B alleles. These predictions were accurate for most subjects in the first cohort. An analysis done earlier found most TCR beta V segments productive about 87% or about 30% of the time.

The V gene is TRBV4-3, the J gene TRBJ2-3, with 9 nucleotides matching TRBD2. This sequence was found in a woman aged 45-65 years in good health and CMV-seronegative. Sequences were obtained from PBMCs. CDR3 residues: CASSQGTPAGGRNTQYF. The CDR3, as DNA: TGCGCCAGCAGCCAAGGAACCCCTGCGGGGGGGCGAAATACGCAGTATTTT.